This record concerns one T cell receptor beta chain sequence. The source of the sample is a study of blood T cell repertoires in COVID-19. Study as a whole: Sites in the United States, Italy and Spain provided acute and convalescent COVID-19 samples. Nucleic acid was either cDNA or gDNA, and it came from T cells, B-cell-depleted T cells, or PBMCs.

This table comes from immunoSEQ multiplex PCR, and its TCRdb copy is limited to in-frame clones, with some not included. The repertoire includes fewer than 250,000 clones, just under 90% of them detected once, and just over 0.85% sits in the top ten. The V gene's germline CDR1 is LNHNV and CDR2 YYDKDF (reference sequence). CDR3 size: 16 residues. V was shortened by 0 bases and J by 1 base, with 9 bases between the two germline ends. Material: PBMCs or T cells enriched from blood (not recorded which). The chain recombines TRBV15 with TRBJ2-2; D remains unclear. This clonotype was obtained from a man in his forties or fifties who had been exposed to COVID-19. The CDR3 nucleotides read TGTGCCACCAGCAGAGATCCACCGGGGAACACCGGGGAGCTGTTTTTT. This translates into CATSRDPPGNTGELFF.